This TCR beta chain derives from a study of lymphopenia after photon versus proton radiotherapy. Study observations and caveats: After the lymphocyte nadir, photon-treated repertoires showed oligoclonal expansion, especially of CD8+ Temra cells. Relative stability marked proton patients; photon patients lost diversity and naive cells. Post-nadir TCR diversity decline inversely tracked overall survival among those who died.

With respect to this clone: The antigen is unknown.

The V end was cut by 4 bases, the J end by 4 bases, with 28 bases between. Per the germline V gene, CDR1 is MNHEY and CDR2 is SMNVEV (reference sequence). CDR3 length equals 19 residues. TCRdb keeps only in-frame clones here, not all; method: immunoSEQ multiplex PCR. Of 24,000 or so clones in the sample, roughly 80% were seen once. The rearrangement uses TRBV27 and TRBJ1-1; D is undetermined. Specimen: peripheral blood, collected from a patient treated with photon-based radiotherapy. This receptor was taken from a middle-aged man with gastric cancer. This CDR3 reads CASSYRVLRGPVGSTEAFF. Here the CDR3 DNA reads TGTGCCAGCAGTTACCGCGTGTTGAGAGGCCCGGTCGGGAGCACTGAAGCTTTCTTT.